This T cell receptor (beta chain) was sequenced during a study of cytomegalovirus exposure and HLA in healthy donors. Germline values: CDR1 MRHNA, CDR2 SNTAGT. The CDR3 is made up of 15 amino acids. V shed 0 bases and J shed 3 bases, with 6 bases lying between them. With 60 Vbeta and 13 Jbeta primers, the PCR was carried out. Using immunoSEQ multiplex PCR, the repertoire was profiled, and TCRdb retains in-frame clones only, with some absent. The sample records tens of thousands of clones, over 60% being singletons. This TCR came from a man in his thirties or forties in good health and CMV-seropositive. The sample consisted of PBMCs. This sequence joins TRBV6-4 and TRBJ2-6, with D tentatively TRBD1 (5 bases). The CDR3 nucleotides are TGTGCCAGCAGTGACTCGCAGGGTGGGGCCAACGTCCTGACTTTC. Encoded protein: CASSDSQGGANVLTF.